A selection of T cell receptor beta chains follows, all from one sample in a study of cytomegalovirus exposure and HLA in healthy donors. TCRdb's table, derived via immunoSEQ multiplex PCR, lists solely in-frame clones and lacks some. In the table there are about 140,000 clones, 70% to 85% of which are singletons. Sequenced input: PBMCs. The receptors stem from a man between 25 and 39 years old in good health and CMV-seropositive. Both conserved end residues are part of each CDR3.

>TRBV2|TRBJ1-4
CASRMRPGEFEKLFF
>TRBV28|TRBJ2-3
CASSFRTSGTDTQYF
>TRBV11-2|TRBJ2-7
CASSPRSGIRSYEQYF
>TRBV21-1|TRBJ2-3
CASYSRVAAGTSTDTQYF
>TRBV7-2|TRBJ2-3
CASSSETSGDTDTQYF
>TRBV28|TRBJ2-2
CASSSFTGANTGELFF
>TRBV6-5|TRBJ2-2
CASRQQGADTGELFF
>TRBV9|TRBJ2-7
CASSRGTGGAYEQYF
>TRBV7-8|TRBJ2-7
CASSSKSTGLAVYF
>TRBV6-5|TRBJ2-3
CASFGNQWSTDTQYF
>TRBV28|TRBJ2-2
CASSLYPGQTNTGELFF
>TRBV6-1|TRBJ2-5
CASSVDGTGLLGEGQYF
>TRBV18|TRBJ1-5
CASSAQGQGVGNQPQHF
>TRBV9|TRBJ2-1
CASSVAPGGGGVYNEQFF
>TRBV28|TRBJ1-1
CASRNQGGTEAFF
>TRBV10-1|-
CASSGGGFEQYF
>TRBV13|TRBJ2-2
CASSPAVETRNTGELFF
>TRBV23-1|TRBJ2-2
CASSQSGQGDTGELFF
>TRBV7-9|TRBJ2-1
CASSRGAIDEQFF
>TRBV9|TRBJ1-4
CASSVGGGGGEKLFF
>TRBV25-1|TRBJ2-3
CASSEGSGAGTDTQYF
>TRBV28|TRBJ2-1
CASIAGTDYNEQFF
>TRBV10-3|TRBJ1-2
CAISPEGQGYYGYTF
>TRBV7-9|TRBJ1-6
CASSSDRILNSPLHF
>TRBV6-6|TRBJ2-7
CASSPQYEQYF
>TRBV28|TRBJ2-7
CASSDPGLAAGEQYF
>TRBV27|TRBJ2-3
CASSLRPSSGVWTDTQYF
>TRBV27|TRBJ2-7
CASRRTSGSISYEQYF
>TRBV6-5|TRBJ2-3
CASSYSSGSSTDTQYF
>TRBV6-5|TRBJ1-6
CASSYSSRAANSPLHF
>TRBV20-1|TRBJ2-3
CRAGDTDTQYF
>TRBV14|TRBJ2-7
CASSLQGLEQYF
>TRBV2|TRBJ2-1
CASSSKTSLKNEQFF
>TRBV11-2|TRBJ2-7
CASSPGVASGGYEQYF
>TRBV29-1|TRBJ1-2
CSVAGGHYGYTF
>TRBV6-6|TRBJ2-7
CASSSGTSAVEQYF
>TRBV6-1|TRBJ1-3
CVSSARRTVGSSGNTIYF
>TRBV6-1|TRBJ1-6
CASGREPYNSPLHF
>TRBV2|TRBJ1-5
CASGGDTSEHF
>TRBV7-9|TRBJ1-2
CASSLRGGGDYGYTF
>TRBV5-1|TRBJ1-2
CASSLDRYGYTF
>TRBV4-1|TRBJ2-3
CASSQTSGGTDTQYF
>TRBV6-1|TRBJ2-3
CASRTASDTQYF
>TRBV28|TRBJ2-5
CASSLAGVEQYF
>TRBV5-1|TRBJ2-1
CASSSGLANEQFF
>TRBV11-3|TRBJ2-7
CASSLKGLSREQYF
>TRBV6-5|TRBJ1-4
CASSDRVLKKLFF
>TRBV7-2|TRBJ2-2
CASSGSLGDTGELFF
>TRBV7-2|TRBJ2-1
CASSLKPPTGTSKMGEQFF
>TRBV5-1|TRBJ1-1
CASSLVASMNTEAFF
>TRBV6-1|TRBJ2-5
CASRRVGEGETQYF
>TRBV11-2|TRBJ2-5
CASRKTGTSALQETQYF
>TRBV6-5|TRBJ1-1
CASRRLNTEAFF
>TRBV6-5|TRBJ1-5
CASSVGQWNQPQHF
>TRBV6-5|TRBJ1-5
CASSRSGGDGQPQHF
>TRBV6-4|TRBJ2-1
CASSEGQGASEQFF
>TRBV4-2|TRBJ2-1
CASSQGTSGRGSDEQFF
>TRBV7-2|TRBJ2-3
CASSLALTGETDTQYF